Shown below are 3 T cell receptor beta chains from a single sample sequenced in a study of cytomegalovirus exposure and HLA in healthy donors. Some clones are missing from TCRdb's copy, which holds only in-frame ones; the method was immunoSEQ multiplex PCR. In the table there are over 55,000 clones, 90% to 96% of which are singletons. The specimen was PBMCs. The receptor source for this set is a man between 18 and 35 years old in good health and CMV-seronegative.

The chain combines TRBV21-1 with TRBJ2-3; the table calls TRBD2, which could not be checked here. TRBV21-1 is deemed a pseudogene. The CDR3 is made up of 19 amino acids. The CDR3 DNA follows: TGTGCCAGCAGCAAAGAGGGTTTCCCGCCCGGGACTTTCACAGATACGCAGTATTTT. Its protein is CASSKEGFPPGTFTDTQYF.

Remarks on this clone: At one end, the junction sequence differs from germline, possibly due to a read error. This rearrangement joins TRBV2 to TRBJ2-7, with no clear D. The CDR3 sequence is 15 residues long. Looked up from germline, CDR1 is SNHLY and CDR2 is FYNNEI. CDR3 loop: CASSVMSASETTPNF. CDR3 in DNA: TGTGCCAGCAGTGTAATGTCGGCGAGCGAAACCACCCCCAACTTC.

This clone was observed once. This chain connects TRBV7-8 to TRBJ2-5, with 9 nucleotides matching TRBD1. Germline assignment: CDR1 SGHVS and CDR2 FQNEAQ. V lost 2 bases to trimming and J lost 9 bases; unmatched junction nucleotides: 10. The CDR3 extends over 15 amino acids. The CDR3 DNA follows: TGTGCCAGCAGCTTACGGGGACAGGGAACCCAAGCCCAGTACTTC. It codes for CASSLRGQGTQAQYF. The variable domain in full, with the rest retrieved from reference TRBV7-8 and TRBJ2-5, is GAGVSQSPRYKVAKRGQDVALRCDPISGHVSLFWYQQALGQGPEFLTYFQNEAQLDKSGLPSDRFFAERPEGSVSTLKIQRTQQEDSAVYLCASSLRGQGTQAQYFGPGTRLLVL.